These 30 T cell receptor beta chains were sequenced from one sample in a study of blood T cell repertoires in COVID-19. This table comes from immunoSEQ multiplex PCR, and its TCRdb copy is limited to in-frame clones, with some not included. The table has about 70,000 clones, 70% to 80% seen once; the top ten hold around a fifth. Material: peripheral blood. Receptors were obtained from a man between 65 and 79 years old with acute or convalescent COVID-19.

The chain uses TRBV18 and TRBJ2-1; 10 bases are a match to TRBD2. The germline gives CDR1 KGHSH, CDR2 LQKENI. CDR3 length: 16 amino acids. V was clipped by 6 bases and J by 3 bases; unmatched bases: 8. The CDR3 region has the DNA TGTGCCAGCTCGTTTCAGCCTAGCGGGAGCTACAATGAGCAGTTCTTC. Translated, it gives CASSFQPSGSYNEQFF.

CDR3 sequence reads: CATSDWGGLSTDTQYF. The CDR3 DNA is TGTGCCACCAGTGATTGGGGGGGGCTAAGCACAGATACGCAGTATTTT. The V call is TRBV24-1, the J call TRBJ2-3; the D gene is possibly TRBD2 (7 bases). V was trimmed by 2 bases and J by 0 bases, leaving 11 bases between them. This CDR3 has 16 residues. Looked up from germline, CDR1 is KGHDR and CDR2 is SFDVKD.

This clone was seen a single time. The chain is built from TRBV10-3 and TRBJ2-5; D might be TRBD2 (6 bases). The germline gives CDR1 ENHRY, CDR2 SYGVKD. This CDR3 spans 13 amino acids. With 9 bases removed from V and 2 bases from J, the gap between germline ends came to 13 bases. The CDR3 spells CAIGTSLQETQYF. For the CDR3, the DNA is TGTGCCATAGGTACTAGCTTACAAGAGACCCAGTACTTC.

The chain recombines TRBV2 with TRBJ2-6, with a tentative D call TRBD1 (7 bases). Trimming left V 7 bases short and J 2 bases short, with 12 bases between. The CDR3 runs 15 residues. From germline, CDR1 is SNHLY and CDR2 FYNNEI. CDR3 bases: TGTGCCAGCACGGGAGACAGGGCTGGGGCCAACGTCCTGACTTTC. Residues: CASTGDRAGANVLTF. Looking up the rest from reference TRBV2 and TRBJ2-6 gives the full variable domain: EPEVTQTPSHQVTQMGQEVILRCVPISNHLYFYWYRQILGQKVEFLVSFYNNEISEKSEIFDDQFSVERPDGSNFTLKIRSTKLEDSAMYFCASTGDRAGANVLTFGAGSRLTVL.

The chain employs TRBV27 and TRBJ1-2; the D gene is possibly TRBD1 (6 bases). CDR3 size: 14 residues. Germline CDR1 is MNHEY and CDR2 is SMNVEV (reference sequence). V dropped 5 bases and J dropped 8 bases, with 18 bases sitting between them. The CDR3 DNA reads as TGTGCCAGCAGTCCCTTAGGGGGGGCTCGGGGCTACACCTTC. Its protein product is CASSPLGGARGYTF.

The chain is built from TRBV5-1 and TRBJ1-6; D not resolved. The CDR3 sequence is 14 residues long. Germline V gives CDR1 SGHRS, CDR2 YFSETQ. V shed 0 bases and J shed 9 bases, with 10 bases lying between them. CDR3 nucleotide sequence: TGCGCCAGCAGCTTGGATGTCCTCTTTTCACCCCTCCACTTT. Protein product: CASSLDVLFSPLHF.

Many counts were recorded for this clone. The DNA for the CDR3 is TGTGCCAGCACTGTTCAGGGGGCGCGAACTGAAGCTTTCTTT. This translates into CASTVQGARTEAFF. The chain joins TRBV28 to TRBJ1-1; 8 bases agree with TRBD1. The CDR3 runs 14 residues. Germline V lookup: CDR1 MDHEN, CDR2 SYDVKM. Losses at the gene ends were 7 bases for V and 5 bases for J; bases not matched to a gene: 9.

The V call is TRBV28, the J call TRBJ2-7; D not resolved. Deletions cut 2 bases from V and 0 bases from J, with 8 bases between. Germline V CDR1 and CDR2: MDHEN, SYDVKM. This CDR3 comprises 14 residues. CDR3 bases: TGTGCCAGCAGTTTACCGACGGGCTCCTACGAGCAGTACTTC. This codes for CASSLPTGSYEQYF.

This chain links TRBV5-1 with TRBJ2-3, with D tentatively TRBD1 (6 bases). The CDR3 consists of 18 residues. Deletions cut 3 bases from V and 4 bases from J, with 24 bases between. Germline-derived CDR1 and CDR2 are SGHRS and YFSETQ. The CDR3 sequence: CASSSTPSGQGSADTQYF. The CDR3, as DNA: TGCGCCAGCAGCTCGACCCCCTCCGGGCAGGGGAGCGCAGATACGCAGTATTTT.

The chain uses TRBV11-3 and TRBJ2-1, with 7 bases identical to TRBD2. The CDR3 loop spans 12 amino acids. The germline V gene encodes CDR1 SGHNT and CDR2 YENEEA. Germline trimming cut 3 bases from V and 9 bases from J; bases unmatched to any gene: 2. This CDR3 is CASSFASGEQFF. CDR3 DNA: TGTGCCAGCAGCTTCGCTAGCGGTGAGCAGTTCTTC.

This rearrangement joins TRBV5-8 to TRBJ1-1; TRBD1 matches 7 bases. Losses at the gene ends were 0 bases for V and 3 bases for J; bases not matched to a gene: 8. The germline CDR1 and CDR2 sequences are SGHTS and YDEGEE. The CDR3 has 16 residues. The CDR3 protein is CASSLEQGLGDTEAFF. DNA for the CDR3: TGTGCCAGCAGCTTGGAACAGGGGCTTGGCGACACTGAAGCTTTCTTT. The whole variable domain, filled in from reference TRBV5-8 and TRBJ1-1, reads EAGVTQSPTHLIKTRGQQATLRCSPISGHTSVYWYQQALGLGLQFLLWYDEGEERNRGNFPPRFSGRQFPNYSSELNVNALELEDSALYLCASSLEQGLGDTEAFFGQGTRLTVV.

In this sample, this clone turned up a few times. This rearrangement joins TRBV9 to TRBJ2-3; perhaps TRBD1 as D (6 bases). V lost 3 bases and J lost 0, with 20 bases in between. Per the germline V gene, CDR1 is SGDLS and CDR2 is YYNGEE. This CDR3 comprises 18 residues. CDR3 loop: CASSALGQSISSTDTQYF. The CDR3 nucleotides are TGTGCCAGCAGCGCCCTCGGACAGAGCATTTCTAGCACAGATACGCAGTATTTT.

The rearrangement joins TRBV2 to TRBJ2-7; D may be TRBD2 (5 bases). The ends were cut back, 6 bases at V and 6 bases at J, with 18 bases in the middle. The CDR3 sequence is 14 residues long. Germline CDR1 is SNHLY and CDR2 is FYNNEI. DNA of the CDR3: TGTGCCAGCAGCCCCGGGGTGGACCGCATCGAGCAGTACTTC. This translates into CASSPGVDRIEQYF.

The V call is TRBV7-3, the J call TRBJ2-1, with 9 bases aligning to TRBD1. CDR3 length equals 15 residues. V lost 4 bases and J lost 9; bases outside the gene matches: 10. The germline V gene encodes CDR1 SGHTA and CDR2 FQGTGA. DNA for the CDR3: TGTGCCAGCAGCTCCGGGACAGGGAGACAGGGTGAGCAGTTCTTC. Translation: CASSSGTGRQGEQFF.

The CDR3: CASGLPYNEQFF. The CDR3 DNA sequence: TGTGCCAGCGGGCTACCCTACAATGAGCAGTTCTTC. This chain connects TRBV27 to TRBJ2-1; D is undetermined. The germline CDR1 and CDR2 sequences are MNHEY and SMNVEV (reference sequence). This CDR3 region has 12 residues. V lost 8 bases and J 2 bases, leaving 7 bases between the germline ends.

In its sample, this clone was seen many times. This chain connects TRBV24-1 to TRBJ1-5, with 7 positions matching TRBD1. The CDR3 spans 14 residues. Germline loops: CDR1 KGHDR, CDR2 SFDVKD. J gave up 7 bases and V 4 bases, and 6 bases lay outside the gene matches. The CDR3 is CATSDKQGRQPQHF. The CDR3 DNA follows: TGTGCCACCAGTGACAAACAGGGGCGGCAGCCCCAGCATTTT.

The sample holds one count of this clone. The rearrangement joins TRBV28 to TRBJ2-1; 7 bases align to TRBD2. Germline assignment: CDR1 MDHEN and CDR2 SYDVKM. CDR3 size: 16 residues. V lost 6 bases to trimming and J lost 7 bases; unmatched junction nucleotides: 15. CDR3 bases: TGTGCCAGCAGCCCAATGGCGGGAGACGACCGAAATGAGCAGTTCTTC. Protein: CASSPMAGDDRNEQFF.

This clone was observed a few times. The CDR3 loop reads CASSRGGRSADTQYF. In DNA, the CDR3 is TGTGCCAGCAGCCGGGGCGGGAGGAGTGCAGATACGCAGTATTTT. This chain links TRBV3-1 (or the pseudogene TRBV3-2) with TRBJ2-3, with 8 bases lining up with TRBD2. The ends lost 4 bases at V and 4 bases at J; junction bases unmatched: 7. The germline V gene encodes CDR1 LGHDT and CDR2 YNNKEL (reference sequence). The CDR3 covers 15 residues.

This chain links TRBV5-1 with TRBJ2-6, with a possible D match to TRBD2 (6 bases). From germline, CDR1 is SGHRS and CDR2 YFSETQ. CDR3 size: 19 residues. Trimming removed 0 bases at V and 2 bases at J, with 18 bases between. The CDR3 loop is CASSLGAGWRVTGANVLTF. CDR3 DNA: TGCGCCAGCAGCTTGGGGGCAGGGTGGAGGGTGACTGGGGCCAACGTCCTGACTTTC.

The V and J genes are TRBV10-1 and TRBJ1-1; D not certain. The CDR3 loop spans 16 amino acids. V was trimmed by 3 bases and J by 7 bases, leaving 21 bases between them. Germline CDR1 WNHNN, CDR2 SYGVQD (reference sequence). The CDR3, as DNA: TGCGCCAGCAGTGATTCTCTCTCTACCGTGAGGCGTGAAGCTTTCTTT. Residues: CASSDSLSTVRREAFF.

The chain joins TRBV11-2 to TRBJ1-2; D ambiguous. Trimming shortened V by 0 bases and J by 0 bases, and 8 bases separated the two germline ends. Germline V gene lookup returns CDR1 SGHAT and CDR2 FQNNGV. The CDR3 has 15 amino acids. The chain's CDR3 is CASSLDSGANYGYTF. The CDR3 nucleotides read TGTGCCAGCAGCTTAGATTCCGGGGCTAACTATGGCTACACCTTC.

This clone occurred a few times. Compared with germline, one end of the junction differs, possibly owing to a read error. V gene TRBV19 combines with J gene TRBJ1-2, with 9 positions matching TRBD1. This CDR3 contains 14 residues. The V gene's germline CDR1 is LNHDA and CDR2 SQIVND (reference sequence). The CDR3 region has the DNA TGTGCCAGTAGTGTAGAGACAGGGGGCTATGGCTACACCTTC. It specifies CASSVETGGYGYTF.

V and J are TRBV28 and TRBJ2-3; TRBD2 matches at 8 bases. This CDR3 has 13 amino acids. V lost 4 bases to trimming and J lost 6 bases; unmatched junction nucleotides: 3. Germline V gene data show CDR1 as MDHEN and CDR2 as SYDVKM. The CDR3 DNA follows: TGTGCCAGCAGTTGGACTAGCTGGGATACGCAGTATTTT. Protein sequence: CASSWTSWDTQYF.

The chain couples TRBV5-6 to TRBJ2-5, with no clear D. V lost 0 bases and J 4 bases, leaving 7 bases between the germline ends. Germline-derived CDR1 and CDR2 are SGHDT and YYEEEE. This CDR3 has 13 amino acids. The CDR3 DNA is TGTGCCAGCAGCTTGGAATCCGGAGAGACCCAGTACTTC. Its protein product is CASSLESGETQYF. Using reference TRBV5-6 and TRBJ2-5 for the parts outside the CDR3, the full variable domain is DAGVTQSPTHLIKTRGQQVTLRCSPKSGHDTVSWYQQALGQGPQFIFQYYEEEERQRGNFPDRFSGHQFPNYSSELNVNALLLGDSALYLCASSLESGETQYFGPGTRLLVL.

Here the CDR3 DNA reads TGTGCCAGCAGCCCTTCCATGGCAGGGCCCTACGAGCAGTACTTC. Its translation: CASSPSMAGPYEQYF. The rearrangement uses TRBV3-1 (or the pseudogene TRBV3-2) and TRBJ2-7; D might be TRBD1 (5 bases). The V and J ends lost 4 bases and 2 bases respectively, with 15 bases between them. Germline V gene sequence: CDR1 LGHDT, CDR2 YNNKEL (reference sequence). The CDR3 contains 15 residues.

This chain uses TRBV6-2 or TRBV6-3 with TRBJ2-7; TRBD1 matches 9 bases. This CDR3 is built from 15 residues. V lost 4 bases to trimming and J lost 4 bases; unmatched junction nucleotides: 8. Germline CDR1 is MNHEY and CDR2 is SVGEGT. The CDR3 is CASSLTGQGLYEQYF. For the CDR3, the DNA is TGTGCCAGCAGTTTAACGGGACAGGGTCTGTACGAGCAGTACTTC.

The gene calls are TRBV9 and TRBJ2-1; weak D call: TRBD2 (6 bases). Trimming pared 2 bases from V and 10 bases from J, leaving 16 bases between. Germline V lookup: CDR1 SGDLS, CDR2 YYNGEE. The CDR3 is 14 residues long. The CDR3 loop is CASSVSGGQVEQFF. CDR3 DNA: TGTGCCAGCAGCGTCTCCGGAGGGCAGGTCGAGCAGTTCTTC.

The sample holds one count of this clone. The CDR3 is CATSDLTGSYNEQFF. The DNA for the CDR3 is TGTGCCACCAGTGATTTAACAGGCTCCTACAATGAGCAGTTCTTC. The chain has TRBV24-1 and TRBJ2-1; perhaps TRBD1 as D (5 bases). CDR1 and CDR2 from the germline V gene are KGHDR and SFDVKD. The CDR3 consists of 15 residues. V was clipped by 1 base and J by 0 bases, with 6 bases between them.

The chain is built from TRBV15 and TRBJ2-5; 7 nucleotides line up with TRBD1. Germline V lookup: CDR1 LNHNV, CDR2 YYDKDF (reference sequence). The CDR3 has 14 residues. V trimming: 5 bases; J trimming: 2 bases; junction bases outside the gene matches: 5. CDR3 DNA sequence: TGTGCCACCAGCCGGACCAGGGGGCAAGAGACCCAGTACTTC. It codes for CATSRTRGQETQYF. Drawing the rest from reference TRBV15 and TRBJ2-5, the complete variable domain is DAMVIQNPRYQVTQFGKPVTLSCSQTLNHNVMYWYQQKSSQAPKLLFHYYDKDFNNEADTPDNFQSRRPNTSFCFLDIRSPGLGDTAMYLCATSRTRGQETQYFGPGTRLLVL.

This chain connects TRBV2 to TRBJ1-1; D is uncertain. The CDR3 spans 12 residues. The germline gives CDR1 SNHLY, CDR2 FYNNEI. V was trimmed by 3 bases and J by 11 bases, leaving 13 bases between them. Written as DNA, the CDR3 is TGTGCCAGCAGTGAGTCGGCAGGATCGGCTTTCTTT. This codes for CASSESAGSAFF.